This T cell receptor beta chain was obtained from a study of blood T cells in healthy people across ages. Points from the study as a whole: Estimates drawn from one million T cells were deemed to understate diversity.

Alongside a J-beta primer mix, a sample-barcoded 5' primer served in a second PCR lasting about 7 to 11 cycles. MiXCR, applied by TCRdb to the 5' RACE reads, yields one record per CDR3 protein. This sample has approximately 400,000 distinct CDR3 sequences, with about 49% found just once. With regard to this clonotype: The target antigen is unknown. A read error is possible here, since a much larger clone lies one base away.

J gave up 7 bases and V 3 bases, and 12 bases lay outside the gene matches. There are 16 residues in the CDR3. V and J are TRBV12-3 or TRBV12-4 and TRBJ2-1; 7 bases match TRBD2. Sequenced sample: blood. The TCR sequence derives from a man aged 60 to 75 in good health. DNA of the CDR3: TGTGCCAGCAGTTTTAGTAGGGCTAGCGGTATAAATGAGCAGTTCTTC. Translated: CASSFSRASGINEQFF.